A single sample is the source of the 10 T cell receptor beta chains below, sequenced in a study of siplizumab effects on memory and regulatory T cells. Assay used: immunoSEQ multiplex PCR; TCRdb lists only in-frame clones, some missing. The profile shows tens of thousands of clones, 95% to 98% of them singletons. The material sequenced was naive CD4+ T cells sorted from blood. All receptors come from a human donor in good health.

V is TRBV30 and J is TRBJ2-1; the match to TRBD2 covers 10 bases. With V trimmed by 1 base and J by 7 bases, 7 bases remained unmatched. The CDR3 is made up of 15 amino acids. Germline assignment: CDR1 GTSNPN and CDR2 SVGIG (reference sequence). As DNA, the CDR3 is TGTGCCTGGAGTGAGGGAGCGGGAGGGGGAAATGAGCAGTTCTTC. Its protein is CAWSEGAGGGNEQFF. The full variable domain, rest sourced from reference TRBV30 and TRBJ2-1, is SQTIHQWPATLVQPVGSPLSLECTVEGTSNPNLYWYRQAAGRGLQLLFYSVGIGQISSEVPQNLSASRPQDRQFILSSKKLLLSDSGFYLCAWSEGAGGGNEQFFGPGTRLTVL.

This clone appeared a single time. V gene TRBV28 combines with J gene TRBJ2-4; D gene uncertain. The ends were cut back, 1 base at V and 1 base at J, with 11 bases in the middle. The CDR3 sequence is 16 residues long. The germline V gene has CDR1 MDHEN and CDR2 SYDVKM. CDR3 in amino acids: CASSLSGLHAKNIQYF. Written as DNA, the CDR3 is TGTGCCAGCAGTTTATCCGGGCTTCACGCCAAAAACATTCAGTACTTC.

This clone was counted only a few times. CDR3 coding DNA: TGCAGTGCACCCGAGGGTACTGAAGCTTTCTTT. Residues: CSAPEGTEAFF. The rearrangement joins TRBV20-1 to TRBJ1-1; D is undetermined. Trimming pared 6 bases from V and 5 bases from J, leaving 10 bases between. From germline, CDR1 is DFQATT and CDR2 SNEGSKA (reference sequence). The CDR3 loop spans 11 amino acids.

The chain is built from TRBV28 and TRBJ2-5, with 8 bases that match TRBD1. V was pared by 5 bases and J by 4 bases, with 9 bases of the junction left unmatched. Germline CDR1 is MDHEN and CDR2 is SYDVKM. This CDR3 contains 15 residues. The CDR3 reads CASSPRQGWAETQYF. The CDR3 DNA is TGTGCCAGCAGTCCAAGACAGGGGTGGGCAGAGACCCAGTACTTC.

This chain connects TRBV30 to TRBJ2-7; a possible D gene is TRBD2 (6 bases). The CDR3 has 18 amino acids. CDR1 and CDR2 (germline): GTSNPN, SVGIG (reference sequence). The V end was cut by 3 bases, the J end by 1 base, with 25 bases between. Here the CDR3 DNA reads TGTGCCTGGAGGTCAGGCCCGGGTCCGGACTACTCTTCCTACGAGCAGTACTTC. Its protein product is CAWRSGPGPDYSSYEQYF.

The gene calls are TRBV18 and TRBJ2-3; 8 bases line up with TRBD2. Germline V CDR1 and CDR2: KGHSH, LQKENI. CDR3 length equals 17 residues. Trimming removed 1 base from V and 5 bases from J; junction bases left unmatched: 11. CDR3 bases: TGTGCCAGCTCACCACTGACGGGAGGGCCCACAGGAGATACGCAGTATTTT. As protein: CASSPLTGGPTGDTQYF.

This sequence joins TRBV29-1 and TRBJ2-7, with D unclear. CDR3 length equals 11 residues. Trimming took off 7 bases at V and 3 bases at J, with 10 bases between the two ends. Germline V gene sequence: CDR1 SQVTM, CDR2 ANQGSEA. This CDR3 reads CSASDGYEQYF. DNA of the CDR3: TGCAGCGCCTCGGACGGCTACGAGCAGTACTTC.

The J gene is TRBJ2-7, the V gene TRBV7-3; D might be TRBD2 (6 bases). The germline CDR1 and CDR2 sequences are SGHTA and FQGTGA. CDR3 size: 13 residues. With 3 bases removed from V and 2 bases from J, the gap between germline ends came to 8 bases. The DNA for the CDR3 is TGTGCCAGCAGCTTGGGGACTCCCTACGAGCAGTACTTC. Translated, it gives CASSLGTPYEQYF.

The chain joins TRBV7-9 to TRBJ1-5; weak D call: TRBD1 (6 bases). CDR3 length: 19 residues. V was pared by 5 bases and J by 0 bases, with 23 bases between. CDR1 SEHNR and CDR2 FQNEAQ come from the germline V gene (reference sequence). This CDR3 is CASSHPPGTKIYSNQPQHF. In DNA form, the CDR3 reads TGTGCCAGCAGCCACCCTCCCGGGACAAAAATCTATAGCAATCAGCCCCAGCATTTT.

V gene TRBV7-6 combines with J gene TRBJ2-3; 12 nucleotides line up with TRBD2. This CDR3 spans 19 amino acids. Germline CDR1 SGHVS, CDR2 FNYEAQ. V shed 0 bases and J 2 bases; nucleotides not matched to a gene: 9. In DNA form, the CDR3 reads TGTGCCAGCAGCTTAGCCCCCTTACTAGCGGGAGGATACACAGATACGCAGTATTTT. Its protein product is CASSLAPLLAGGYTDTQYF.